The 9 T cell receptor beta chains given below trace back to one sample, sequenced in a study of CD8 T cells in ankylosing spondylitis (TCRdb year 2017). Here is what the overall study found, with its caveats: A TCR beta motif made up of seven or eight highly homologous amino acid variants appeared to be characteristic of blood from ankylosing spondylitis patients.

Libraries were constructed by 5' RACE. Sequencing took place on an Illumina HiSeq 2500. The public reads were reprocessed in TCRdb via fastp at Q25 and MiXCR, keeping in-frame beta chains. Rows are combined by CDR3 protein, so each entry shows the most common genes and DNA. The sample table contains more than 650,000 distinct CDR3 sequences; only one count was recorded for approximately 12% of them. The biggest ten clones account for more than 0.5% of the sample. No antigens are known for them. Material: blood, either unsorted or a sorted T cell fraction (not recorded which). These receptors originate from a male donor with ankylosing spondylitis.

This sequence joins TRBV20-1 and TRBJ1-6, with a tentative D call TRBD1 (6 bases). Germline CDR1 reads DFQATT; CDR2 reads SNEGSKA (reference sequence). V was clipped by 6 bases and J by 11 bases, with 14 bases between them. The CDR3 loop spans 12 amino acids. DNA for the CDR3: TGCAGTGCAAGTCAGGGGTTAACACCCCTCCACTTT. Its translation: CSASQGLTPLHF.

This clonotype was observed many times. J is TRBJ2-2 and V is TRBV29-1; 9 nucleotides align to TRBD1. Per the germline V gene, CDR1 is SQVTM and CDR2 is ANQGSEA. V shed 6 bases, J shed 0 bases, and the junction held 11 bases outside the gene matches. The length of the CDR3 is 17 residues. Here the CDR3 reads CSVGARDRDANTGELFF. CDR3 sequence (DNA): TGCAGCGTCGGGGCCCGGGACAGGGACGCGAACACCGGGGAGCTGTTTTTT.

The V gene is TRBV18, the J gene TRBJ2-1; D possibly corresponds to TRBD2 (6 bases). Looked up from germline, CDR1 is KGHSH and CDR2 is LQKENI. V was cut by 0 bases and J by 15 bases, with 18 bases left in between. The CDR3 length is 14 residues. Here the CDR3 DNA reads TGTGCCAGCTCACCACCATTAGGTATAGCGGATCCGTTCTTC. It encodes CASSPPLGIADPFF.

The chain joins TRBV6-6 to TRBJ1-1, with D possibly TRBD1 on 6 matching bases. Germline-derived CDR1 and CDR2 are MNHNY and SVGAGI (reference sequence). The germline V and J ends were trimmed by 5 bases and 8 bases, with 15 bases remaining between them. There are 13 residues in the CDR3. CDR3 residues: CASSRGTGGEAFF. CDR3 nucleotides: TGTGCCAGCAGTCGTGGGACGGGGGGCGAAGCTTTCTTT.

The chain links TRBV15 to TRBJ2-7; D might be TRBD1 (6 bases). Germline CDR1 and CDR2: LNHNV and YYDKDF (reference sequence). The CDR3 runs to 15 residues. V was cut by 3 bases and J by 3 bases, with 15 bases left in between. CDR3 in DNA: TGTGCCACCAGCAGTCCGACCGGGACAATCTACGAGCAGTACTTC. Protein sequence: CATSSPTGTIYEQYF.

This clonotype was seen at least ten times. The chain has TRBV18 and TRBJ1-5; D ambiguous. Germline assignment: CDR1 KGHSH and CDR2 LQKENI. The CDR3 has 13 amino acids. Trimming stripped 3 bases from V and 4 bases from J, with 7 bases between. CDR3 sequence reads: CASSPGINQPQHF. The CDR3 coding sequence is TGTGCCAGCTCACCGGGGATTAATCAGCCCCAGCATTTT.

This clonotype showed up just a few times. This rearrangement joins TRBV29-1 to TRBJ2-2; perhaps TRBD1 as D (5 bases). The CDR3 extends over 13 amino acids. Germline V gives CDR1 SQVTM, CDR2 ANQGSEA. Trimming left V 4 bases short and J 6 bases short, with 12 bases between. CDR3 DNA sequence: TGCAGCGTTGGAAGTCAGGGCGCCGGGGAGCTGTTTTTT. Residues: CSVGSQGAGELFF.

This clonotype was seen a handful of times. V gene TRBV6-1 combines with J gene TRBJ2-7, with unresolved D. This CDR3 region has 14 residues. Trimming cost V 6 bases and J 2 bases, with 14 bases left between them. CDR1 MNHNS and CDR2 SASEGT come from the germline V gene. Here the CDR3 reads CASSRAAGPYEQYF. The CDR3 DNA reads as TGTGCCAGCAGCCGGGCAGCCGGGCCCTACGAGCAGTACTTC.

At least ten counts were recorded for this clonotype. One end of the junction fails to match germline, which may point to a read error. J is TRBJ2-7 and V is TRBV6-5; TRBD1 aligns across 7 bases. CDR1 is MNHEY, CDR2 SVGAGI, per germline. The length of the CDR3 is 12 residues. The CDR3 loop reads CASSRDSYEQYF. In nucleotides, the CDR3 is TGCGCCAGCAGCCGGGACAGCTACGAGCAGTACTTC.